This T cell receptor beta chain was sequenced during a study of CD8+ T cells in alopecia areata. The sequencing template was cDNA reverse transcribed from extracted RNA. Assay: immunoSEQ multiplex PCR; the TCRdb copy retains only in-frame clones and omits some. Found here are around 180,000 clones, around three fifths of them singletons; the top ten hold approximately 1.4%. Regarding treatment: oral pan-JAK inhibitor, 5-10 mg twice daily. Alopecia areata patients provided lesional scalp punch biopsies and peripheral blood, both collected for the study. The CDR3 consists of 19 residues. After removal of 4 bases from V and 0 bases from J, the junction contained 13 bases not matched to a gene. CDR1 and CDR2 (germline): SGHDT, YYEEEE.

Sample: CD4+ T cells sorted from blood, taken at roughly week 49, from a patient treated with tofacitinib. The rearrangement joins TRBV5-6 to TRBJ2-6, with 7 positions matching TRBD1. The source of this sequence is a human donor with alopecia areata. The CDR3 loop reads CASSLSRGQTFSGANVLTF. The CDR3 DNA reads TGTGCCAGCAGCCTCTCCCGGGGACAGACTTTCTCTGGGGCCAACGTCCTGACTTTC.